The 29 T cell receptor beta chains reported below all come from one sample, sequenced in a study of OX40 agonist ivuxolimab in advanced cancers. Sequencing was performed with immunoSEQ multiplex PCR; in TCRdb, only in-frame clones are kept and a portion is missing. The top ten clones hold 11% of a sample with about 46,000 clones, more than 85% of them seen once. The source material was CD4+ or CD8+ T cells sorted from blood, sampled in a trial of the OX40 agonist ivuxolimab. All receptors come from an adult with an advanced solid tumor such as melanoma, head and neck, liver or kidney cancer.

The rearrangement links TRBV18 to TRBJ2-2, with D hard to call. This CDR3 is built from 16 residues. The germline gives CDR1 KGHSH, CDR2 LQKENI. Deletions cut 2 bases from V and 4 bases from J, with 14 bases between. The DNA for the CDR3 is TGTGCCAGCTCACCAATTACTGTCTCGAGCACCGGGGAGCTGTTTTTT. The encoded protein is CASSPITVSSTGELFF.

V is TRBV27 and J is TRBJ2-7, with TRBD1 identical over 9 bases. Germline-derived CDR1 and CDR2 are MNHEY and SMNVEV (reference sequence). The CDR3 has 15 residues. V dropped 4 bases and J dropped 5; count of bases not matched to a gene: 9. For the CDR3, the DNA is TGTGCCAGCAGTTCTTCATGGACAGGGGCAGACGAGCAGTACTTC. Protein product: CASSSSWTGADEQYF.

The chain couples TRBV5-5 to TRBJ2-5; D ambiguous. The last part of the DNA fits TRBJ2-7 better; the J call may be wrong. The CDR3 loop spans 14 amino acids. CDR1 is SGHKS, CDR2 YYEKEE, per germline (reference sequence). CDR3 loop: CASSLAHGSYEQYF. The CDR3 nucleotides are TGTGCCAGCAGCTTGGCCCATGGTTCCTACGAGCAGTACTTC.

This clone has only a few counts. The chain recombines TRBV15 with TRBJ1-6; 7 bases line up with TRBD1. Germline V gene data show CDR1 as LNHNV and CDR2 as YYDKDF (reference sequence). J gave up 10 bases and V 5 bases, and 5 bases lay outside the gene matches. This CDR3 has 13 residues. CDR3 coding DNA: TGTGCCACCAGCGTAGACAGGGCCTCACCCCTCCACTTT. Its protein product is CATSVDRASPLHF. Filled out from reference TRBV15 and TRBJ1-6, the complete variable domain reads DAMVIQNPRYQVTQFGKPVTLSCSQTLNHNVMYWYQQKSSQAPKLLFHYYDKDFNNEADTPDNFQSRRPNTSFCFLDIRSPGLGDTAMYLCATSVDRASPLHFGNGTRLTVT.

This clone was detected only a few times. The rearrangement links TRBV7-6 to TRBJ2-1; possibly TRBD2 for D (6 bases). The ends were cut back, 4 bases at V and 1 base at J, with 14 bases in the middle. Germline V gene data show CDR1 as SGHVS and CDR2 as FNYEAQ. The CDR3 has 16 amino acids. In DNA form, the CDR3 reads TGTGCCAGCAGCTCGTCTCCTGGGGGGTCCTACAATGAGCAGTTCTTC. It specifies CASSSSPGGSYNEQFF.

This chain's CDR3 is CASSTKIDPSAYNEQFF. DNA for the CDR3: TGTGCCAGCAGTACAAAAATCGACCCCTCGGCATACAATGAGCAGTTCTTC. This chain joins TRBV13 and TRBJ2-1; D not resolved. Germline loops: CDR1 PRHDT, CDR2 FYEKMQ (reference sequence). V shed 6 bases and J shed 4 bases, with 22 bases lying between them. There are 17 residues in the CDR3.

The count of this clone is one. V usage is TRBV20-1 and J usage is TRBJ1-1, with 7 bases aligning to TRBD1. Trimming cost V 3 bases and J 11 bases; bases outside gene matches: 6. Germline lookup yields CDR1 DFQATT and CDR2 SNEGSKA (reference sequence). This CDR3 contains 11 residues. This chain's CDR3 is CSASAGTVAFF. The CDR3 DNA follows: TGCAGTGCTAGCGCCGGGACAGTGGCTTTCTTT.

CDR3 sequence reads: CASSFSESTHNEQFF. CDR3 sequence (DNA): TGTGCCAGCAGCTTCTCGGAGAGTACCCACAATGAGCAGTTCTTC. V gene TRBV7-9 combines with J gene TRBJ2-1; D unresolved. The CDR3 is 15 amino acids. V lost 3 bases to trimming and J lost 5 bases, with 14 bases between them. Germline values: CDR1 SEHNR, CDR2 FQNEAQ (reference sequence).

This sequence joins TRBV5-4 and TRBJ2-1; 11 nucleotides match TRBD2. Germline trimming cut 3 bases from V and 2 bases from J; bases unmatched to any gene: 7. CDR1 and CDR2 (germline): SGHNT, YYREEE (reference sequence). This CDR3 spans 17 amino acids. The CDR3 DNA reads TGTGCCAGCAGCTCTCCGACTAGCGGGGTTACCTACAATGAGCAGTTCTTC. Translated: CASSSPTSGVTYNEQFF.

The chain links TRBV7-9 to TRBJ1-5; tentative D call: TRBD1 (5 bases). V shed 5 bases and J shed 4 bases, with 21 bases lying between them. In germline, CDR1 is SEHNR, CDR2 FQNEAQ (reference sequence). This CDR3 has 17 amino acids. The CDR3 sequence: CASSHYALGVRNQPQHF. CDR3 in DNA: TGTGCCAGCAGCCACTATGCGCTGGGGGTCCGAAATCAGCCCCAGCATTTT.

The rearrangement joins TRBV28 to TRBJ1-5; a weak D match, TRBD1 (5 bases). The CDR3 covers 15 residues. Trimming took off 2 bases at V and 6 bases at J, with 14 bases between the two ends. Germline V gene lookup returns CDR1 MDHEN and CDR2 SYDVKM. DNA for the CDR3: TGTGCCAGCAGTTTACCCCACGGGGGTAGTCAGCCCCAGCATTTT. It translates to CASSLPHGGSQPQHF.

The chain uses TRBV29-1 and TRBJ1-2; the D gene is possibly TRBD1 (6 bases). The germline CDR1 and CDR2 sequences are SQVTM and ANQGSEA. Trimming stripped 3 bases from V and 7 bases from J, with 12 bases between. This CDR3 is 12 amino acids long. CDR3 region: CSVEGYRVGYTF. The CDR3 nucleotides are TGCAGCGTTGAGGGCTACAGGGTTGGCTACACCTTC. The full variable domain, with the rest looked up from reference TRBV29-1 and TRBJ1-2, is SAVISQKPSRDICQRGTSLTIQCQVDSQVTMMFWYRQQPGQSLTLIATANQGSEATYESGFVIDKFPISRPNLTFSTLTVSNMSPEDSSIYLCSVEGYRVGYTFGSGTRLTVV.

This chain joins TRBV7-9 and TRBJ2-3; 9 nucleotides match TRBD1. V gave up 8 bases and J gave up 4 bases; unmatched junction bases: 10. Looked up from germline, CDR1 is SEHNR and CDR2 is FQNEAQ (reference sequence). The CDR3 totals 15 residues. The CDR3 DNA sequence: TGTGCCAGCTCCCGACAGGGGGTCGAGGCAGATACGCAGTATTTT. Translation: CASSRQGVEADTQYF.

V and J are TRBV7-8 and TRBJ1-1; D perhaps matches TRBD1 (5 bases). V dropped 5 bases and J dropped 5 bases, with 24 bases sitting between them. The CDR3 covers 17 residues. Germline lookup yields CDR1 SGHVS and CDR2 FQNEAQ. This CDR3 reads CASSHTGRVGWETEAFF. For the CDR3, the DNA is TGTGCCAGCAGCCACACGGGCAGGGTGGGGTGGGAAACTGAAGCTTTCTTT.

Relative to its sample, this clone is medium-sized. The chain carries TRBV11-2 and TRBJ2-7; 10 bases agree with TRBD1. V was clipped by 5 bases and J by 5 bases; unmatched bases: 9. CDR3 length equals 15 residues. Germline V lookup: CDR1 SGHAT, CDR2 FQNNGV. CDR3 coding DNA: TGTGCCAGCAGCCTACTGGGACAGGGGTACAACGAGCAGTACTTC. Protein product: CASSLLGQGYNEQYF.

This clone has more than one count but fewer than ten. The chain links TRBV7-2 to TRBJ1-6; D unresolved. Trimming pared 2 bases from V and 10 bases from J, leaving 18 bases between. CDR1 and CDR2 from the germline V gene are SGHTA and FQGNSA. This CDR3 region has 16 residues. CDR3 sequence reads: CASSLYETPSQSPLHF. The CDR3 coding sequence is TGTGCCAGCAGCTTATACGAGACTCCCTCACAGTCACCCCTCCACTTT.

In DNA form, the CDR3 reads TGTGCCAGCAGTTTTGGAACAGATACGCAGTATTTT. Protein: CASSFGTDTQYF. J is TRBJ2-3 and V is TRBV6-5; D gene ambiguous. The CDR3 covers 12 residues. The V end was cut by 4 bases, the J end by 3 bases, with 5 bases between. The germline V gene encodes CDR1 MNHEY and CDR2 SVGAGI.

The chain has TRBV4-1 and TRBJ1-3; a possible D gene is TRBD1 (5 bases). The germline gives CDR1 MGHRA, CDR2 YSYEKL. V lost 4 bases and J lost 8, with 21 bases in between. CDR3 length equals 16 residues. CDR3 region: CASSPEPGRAVDTIYF. Here the CDR3 DNA reads TGCGCCAGCAGCCCCGAGCCGGGACGGGCCGTGGACACCATATATTTT.

The chain uses TRBV19 and TRBJ1-4; 8 nucleotides line up with TRBD1. The CDR3 is made up of 16 amino acids. Trimming cost V 7 bases and J 2 bases; bases outside gene matches: 9. Looked up from germline, CDR1 is LNHDA and CDR2 is SQIVND (reference sequence). The CDR3 bases are TGTGCCAGTACCCAAGGCAGGGGGCGGACTAATGAAAAACTGTTTTTT. Protein product: CASTQGRGRTNEKLFF.

Details on this clone: Other DNA sequences from this sample encode an identical CDR3 as well. CDR3 amino acids: CASGDQPQHF. The CDR3 region has the DNA TGTGCCAGCGGGGATCAGCCCCAGCATTTT. The V gene is TRBV9, the J gene TRBJ1-5; D unresolved. The CDR3 length is 10 residues. In germline, CDR1 is SGDLS, CDR2 YYNGEE. Trimming removed 7 bases at V and 5 bases at J, with 4 bases between.

This chain joins TRBV9 and TRBJ1-4; D is possibly TRBD1 (5 bases). This CDR3 contains 13 residues. In germline, CDR1 is SGDLS, CDR2 YYNGEE. The V end was cut by 2 bases, the J end by 3 bases, with 5 bases between. CDR3 nucleotides: TGTGCCAGCAGCGTGGGGGCTAATGAAAAACTGTTTTTT. The encoded protein is CASSVGANEKLFF.

This clone has only one observation. The V call is TRBV7-8, the J call TRBJ1-3, with no clear D. The V gene lost 5 bases and the J gene lost 4 bases, with 15 bases spanning the gap. The germline V gene has CDR1 SGHVS and CDR2 FQNEAQ. The CDR3 is made up of 15 amino acids. For the CDR3, the DNA is TGTGCCAGCAGCGAAACAAGGGTGGCGGGAAACACCATATATTTT. This sequence encodes CASSETRVAGNTIYF.

CDR3 in amino acids: CASSPRSGGAGNTIYF. CDR3 bases: TGTGCCAGCAGCCCCCGGTCAGGAGGCGCTGGAAACACCATATATTTT. This rearrangement joins TRBV7-8 to TRBJ1-3; D is unresolved. This CDR3 has 16 amino acids. Germline lookup yields CDR1 SGHVS and CDR2 FQNEAQ. Trimming shortened V by 5 bases and J by 2 bases, and 16 bases separated the two germline ends.

This clone was observed a single time. The gene calls are TRBV7-2 and TRBJ2-3, with 7 bases identical to TRBD2. With 8 bases clipped from V and 15 bases from J, the junction kept 8 bases outside the gene matches. This CDR3 is built from 10 residues. Germline V lookup: CDR1 SGHTA, CDR2 FQGNSA. This CDR3 is CASRKRGTYF. CDR3 coding DNA: TGTGCCAGCCGAAAGCGGGGCACATATTTT.

The rearrangement joins TRBV5-1 to TRBJ2-1; TRBD2 matches at 7 bases. The CDR3 is made up of 15 amino acids. V gave up 3 bases and J gave up 2 bases; unmatched junction bases: 5. CDR1 is SGHRS and CDR2 is YFSETQ in the germline V gene. CDR3: CASSSAAGAYNEQFF. The DNA for the CDR3 is TGCGCCAGCAGCTCCGCGGCGGGGGCCTACAATGAGCAGTTCTTC.

V is TRBV4-3 and J is TRBJ1-2; D gene ambiguous. Germline values: CDR1 LGHNA, CDR2 YSLEER. The CDR3 runs to 15 residues. Trimming pared 0 bases from V and 4 bases from J, leaving 12 bases between. The CDR3 reads CASSQDRGGLYGYTF. The CDR3 DNA sequence: TGCGCCAGCAGCCAAGATCGAGGTGGGCTCTATGGCTACACCTTC.

This clone was found once. The chain is built from TRBV5-1 and TRBJ1-5, with a tentative D call TRBD1 (5 bases). Germline V lookup: CDR1 SGHRS, CDR2 YFSETQ. The CDR3 covers 14 residues. V dropped 3 bases and J dropped 2 bases, with 9 bases sitting between them. The CDR3 sequence is CASSWGGGNQPQHF. In nucleotides, the CDR3 is TGCGCCAGCAGCTGGGGGGGTGGCAATCAGCCCCAGCATTTT.

This clone has just one count. This chain joins TRBV29-1 and TRBJ1-2; D is unresolved. V was shortened by 3 bases and J by 4 bases, with 9 bases between the two germline ends. Germline V gene lookup returns CDR1 SQVTM and CDR2 ANQGSEA. CDR3 length equals 12 residues. CDR3 coding DNA: TGCAGCGTTGACTCCGGGTTCTATGGCTACACCTTC. This encodes CSVDSGFYGYTF.

The CDR3 DNA sequence: TGTGCCAGTAGGATACAGGGTTTGGGCTATGGCTACACCTTC. Protein: CASRIQGLGYGYTF. This rearrangement joins TRBV19 to TRBJ1-2; D may be TRBD1 (6 bases). This CDR3 is 14 amino acids long. Germline assignment: CDR1 LNHDA and CDR2 SQIVND (reference sequence). V lost 6 bases to trimming and J lost 4 bases, with 15 bases between them.